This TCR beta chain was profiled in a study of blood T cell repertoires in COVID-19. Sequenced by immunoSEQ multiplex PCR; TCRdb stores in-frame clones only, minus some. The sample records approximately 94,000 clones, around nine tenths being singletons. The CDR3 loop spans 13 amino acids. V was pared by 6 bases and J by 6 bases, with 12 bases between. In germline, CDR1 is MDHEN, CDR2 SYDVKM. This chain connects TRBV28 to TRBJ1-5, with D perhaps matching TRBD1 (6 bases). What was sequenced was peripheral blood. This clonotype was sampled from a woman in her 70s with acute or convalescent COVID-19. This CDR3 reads CASSLNRAQPQHF. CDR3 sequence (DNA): TGTGCCAGCAGCCTGAACAGGGCTCAGCCCCAGCATTTT.